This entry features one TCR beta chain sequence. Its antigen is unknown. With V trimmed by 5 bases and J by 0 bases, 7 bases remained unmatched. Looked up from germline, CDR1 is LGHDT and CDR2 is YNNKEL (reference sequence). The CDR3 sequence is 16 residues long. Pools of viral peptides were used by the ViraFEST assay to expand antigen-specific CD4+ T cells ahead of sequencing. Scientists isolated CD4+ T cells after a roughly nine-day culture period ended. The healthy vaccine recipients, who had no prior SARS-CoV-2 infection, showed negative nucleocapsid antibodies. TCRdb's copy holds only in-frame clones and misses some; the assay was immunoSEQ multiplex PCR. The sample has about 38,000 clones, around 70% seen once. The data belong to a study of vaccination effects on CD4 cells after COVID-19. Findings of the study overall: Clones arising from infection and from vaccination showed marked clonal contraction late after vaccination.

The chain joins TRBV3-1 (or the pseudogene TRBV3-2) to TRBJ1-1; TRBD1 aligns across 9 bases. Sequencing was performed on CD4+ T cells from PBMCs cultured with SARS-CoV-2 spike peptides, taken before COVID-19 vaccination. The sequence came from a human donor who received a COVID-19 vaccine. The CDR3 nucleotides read TGTGCCAGCAGCGAACAGGGGGCTCTCATGAACACTGAAGCTTTCTTT. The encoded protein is CASSEQGALMNTEAFF.